What follows are 4 T cell receptor beta chains derived from one specimen sequenced in a study of regulatory T cells in long-lasting Graves disease. Time point: persistent/refractory GD, antithyroid drugs over 5 years with positive TRAb. TCR sequences were obtained from RNA taken from PBMCs. According to the study, TCR beta libraries were built with iRepertoire HTBI primers and CDR3-region Arm-PCR. TCRdb independently ran MiXCR on the multiplex PCR reads; one entry per CDR3 protein. The data show over 650,000 distinct CDR3 sequences, 25% to 35% seen once. Sequenced here: peripheral blood mononuclear cells (PBMCs), sampled when the disease was refractory, from a patient treated with antithyroid drugs. These receptors were collected from a female donor with Graves disease.

This clonotype was observed a handful of times. The rearrangement joins TRBV20-1 to TRBJ2-7; tentative D call: TRBD1 (5 bases). The germline CDR1 and CDR2 sequences are DFQATT and SNEGSKA (reference sequence). V was shortened by 2 bases and J by 3 bases, with 14 bases between the two germline ends. The CDR3 runs to 14 residues. The CDR3 loop is CSARNPDKHYEQYF. CDR3 nucleotide sequence: TGCAGTGCTAGAAACCCGGACAAGCACTACGAGCAGTACTTC.

In its sample, this clonotype was seen a few times. The chain has TRBV19 and TRBJ1-5; maybe TRBD1 (5 bases). V shed 3 bases and J shed 0 bases, with 9 bases lying between them. This CDR3 region has 15 residues. CDR1 is LNHDA, CDR2 SQIVND, per germline (reference sequence). In nucleotides, the CDR3 is TGTGCCAGTAGTATCCAGGACATTAGCAATCAGCCCCAGCATTTT. Translating gives CASSIQDISNQPQHF.

In this sample, this clonotype turned up a few times. The chain links TRBV6-2 or TRBV6-3 to TRBJ1-5; D unresolved. The CDR3 loop spans 15 amino acids. CDR1 MNHEY and CDR2 SVGEGT come from the germline V gene. V lost 6 bases and J lost 5, with 17 bases in between. CDR3 residues: CASSAPPRSDQPQHF. The CDR3 DNA is TGTGCCAGCAGCGCCCCGCCCCGGTCCGATCAGCCCCAGCATTTT.

The V gene is TRBV6-2 or TRBV6-3, the J gene TRBJ1-6; maybe TRBD1 (6 bases). The CDR3 extends over 15 amino acids. V was pared by 0 bases and J by 10 bases, with 13 bases between. Germline V lookup: CDR1 MNHEY, CDR2 SVGEGT. DNA for the CDR3: TGTGCCAGCAGTTACTCCAGACAGGAGAACTCACCCCTCCACTTT. Its protein product is CASSYSRQENSPLHF.